This T cell receptor beta chain was captured in a study of shared clonotypes between healthy human individuals (dated by TCRdb to 2020 to 2021). Notes on the research overall: The cohort included three men and a couple of women between 18 and 49 years of age. Libraries were prepared and TCR repertoires were sequenced by different laboratories using diverse techniques, in order to increase sequencing depth and limit assay-specific biases. For each donor, three plates each were used for CD4 naive and CD4 memory, two plates were used for CD8 naive, and one plate was used for CD8 memory. The study deeply sequenced blood TCR repertoires of five healthy adults to estimate repertoire size and the extent of clonotype sharing between individuals. Each donor's leukapheresis produced roughly between roughly 0.94 and 9.5 billion PBMCs.

A note on this clone: No cognate antigen has been identified for it. No base quality values were provided; no much bigger clone lies one nucleotide off.

Healthy HIV-negative adults with no recently reported acute infections or vaccinations were included as donors. Every donor was a Caucasian adult living in Nashville, Tennessee, USA. CD4+ T cells were enriched by magnetic negative selection, after which naive cells were positively selected on CD45RA and the negative fraction was taken as the memory subset. After blood collection by leukapheresis, PBMCs were isolated using Ficoll-Histopaque density gradient centrifugation and then cryopreserved in the vapor phase of liquid nitrogen. Analytical flow cytometry was used to check the purity and quantity of every magnetically sorted T cell population. Genomic DNA was isolated from every sorted fraction and measured by UV absorbance on a Nanodrop 2000c. TCR CDR3 regions were amplified from genomic DNA by multiplex PCR using the deep immunoSEQ assay. Genomic DNA extracted from each cell subset was distributed evenly over all wells of several immunoSEQ 96-well plates, and each plate served as one replicate. For sorted subsets, about 210 ng of genomic DNA, equivalent to roughly 30,000 T cell genomes, went into each replicate PCR. Purified libraries were quantified with a Qubit 3.0 fluorometer, sized on a Bioanalyzer 2100, and re-quantified with the KAPA Library Quantification kit. Every immunoSEQ 96-well plate was sequenced on a separate single-read 150-cycle Illumina NextSeq 550 flow cell. In the authors' own workflow: Because the immunoSEQ output held only junctional sequences and lacked quality scores, the filtering could not match the filtering applied to full-length reads. Sequences were annotated with PyIR, a Python wrapper for IgBLAST v1.9, and V/J genes and CDR3 were assigned using IMGT germline references. Reads with weak V/J assignments (E-value above 1e-6), missing CDR3, stop codons, out-of-frame junctions, or ambiguous translated residues were removed. V3J clonotypes were defined by identical inferred V gene, J gene, and CDR3 amino acid sequence. Percentage overlap between repertoires was computed as shared unique clonotypes divided by the size of the smaller repertoire. Richness of each repertoire was evaluated using RTK rarefaction, the Chao1 estimator, and Recon v2.1 estimates of unobserved clonotypes. For all TCRbeta clonotypes obtained by the gDNA method from several donors, generation probabilities were computed with OLGA. TCRdb's version of the immuneACCESS table is confined to in-frame rearrangements and falls short of the full clone set. An unresolved V gene accounts for under half of the shortfall where checked; the remainder is of unknown origin. The DNA gave D and trimming, while V, J and clone size come from that table. The table for this sample lists more than 2,000,000 clones; just over 90% of them were counted only once. The top ten hold 0.39% of the sample.

Study-wide conclusions, independent of this receptor: Sharing across a few donors was observed for about 5% of naive CD4, 3% to 3.5% of naive CD8, about 2.3% of memory CD4, and roughly 0.4% of memory CD8 clonotypes. Because the study included a small number of donors, the genetic and exposure-history diversity represented was limited. Sampling was limited to blood, and TCR repertoires in tissue likely differ from TCR repertoires in blood. Even with the large sequencing depth, rarefaction of the sorted-subset datasets indicated that sequencing was incomplete. Based on pairwise subsampling, the degree of clonotype sharing among donors was expected to be affected by sequencing depth. Clonotypes shared by all four sorted-subset donors showed higher generation probabilities than non-shared clonotypes. Naive subsets generally had larger estimated clonotype richness than memory subsets.

The CDR3 has 11 amino acids, counting the end cysteine and phenylalanine. The kept DNA is CDR3 alone, 33 bases in frame from the first base. Between the V and J ends, shortened by 8 bases and 9 bases respectively, the junction contains 11 bases. From a lookup of the germline V gene, CDR1 and CDR2 are MDHEN and SYDVKM. The sequence was obtained from a man between 18 and 29 years old in good health. Some clones in this sample may be carry-over from other donors' samples. Sequenced sample: naive CD4+ T cells from PBMCs. This sample's cell subset or site label indicates: CD45RA+ positively selected. The V gene is TRBV28 and the J gene is TRBJ2-1; the D assignment is uncertain and may be TRBD1 or TRBD2, with 5 bases supporting each. The DNA sequence follows: TGTGCCAGCTGGGGGACCGGTGAGCAGTTCTTC. The encoded protein is CASWGTGEQFF.